The 19 T cell receptor beta chains below were found in one sample sequenced in a study of blood T cell repertoires in COVID-19. Method: immunoSEQ multiplex PCR; TCRdb's copy keeps in-frame clones and lacks some. The table records about 240,000 clones, 75% to 90% of them present only once. Sample: PBMCs or T cells enriched from blood (not recorded which). These receptors all come from a woman aged 25 to 39 who had recovered from COVID-19.

V and J are TRBV28 and TRBJ1-1; 8 bases agree with TRBD1. The CDR3 runs 16 residues. J lost 4 bases, V lost 5 bases, and 12 bases had no gene match. Germline V gene data show CDR1 as MDHEN and CDR2 as SYDVKM. CDR3 in amino acids: CASSPQRTGWATEAFF. The CDR3, as DNA: TGTGCCAGCAGTCCCCAGAGGACAGGGTGGGCCACTGAAGCTTTCTTT. The full variable domain, its missing parts supplied by reference TRBV28 and TRBJ1-1, is DVKVTQSSRYLVKRTGEKVFLECVQDMDHENMFWYRQDPGLGLRLIYFSYDVKMKEKGDIPEGYSVSREKKERFSLILESASTNQTSMYLCASSPQRTGWATEAFFGQGTRLTVV.

This rearrangement joins TRBV15 to TRBJ1-5; 10 bases map to TRBD1. The CDR3 has 15 residues. Per the germline V gene, CDR1 is LNHNV and CDR2 is YYDKDF (reference sequence). Trimming took 3 bases from V and 7 from J; bases not matched to a gene: 6. The chain's CDR3 is CATSSGTGVWQPQHF. In DNA form, the CDR3 reads TGTGCCACCAGCAGCGGGACAGGGGTTTGGCAGCCCCAGCATTTT.

This clone occurred once. The chain joins TRBV7-9 to TRBJ1-1; unclear D gene. V was clipped by 5 bases and J by 3 bases, with 13 bases between them. The germline V gene has CDR1 SEHNR and CDR2 FQNEAQ (reference sequence). The CDR3 covers 14 residues. The CDR3 loop reads CASSRFTADTEAFF. In nucleotides, the CDR3 is TGTGCCAGCAGCCGGTTCACAGCGGACACTGAAGCTTTCTTT.

This chain uses TRBV5-4 with TRBJ2-2; weak D call: TRBD1 (6 bases). Germline-derived CDR1 and CDR2 are SGHNT and YYREEE (reference sequence). V shed 5 bases and J shed 1 base, with 12 bases lying between them. The CDR3 is 15 amino acids. CDR3 residues: CASRTGHQNTGELFF. In DNA, the CDR3 is TGTGCCAGCAGGACGGGACACCAGAACACCGGGGAGCTGTTTTTT.

This clone was picked up one time. J is TRBJ1-1 and V is TRBV6-2 or TRBV6-3; no clear D. Germline lookup yields CDR1 MNHEY and CDR2 SVGEGT. The V and J ends lost 5 bases and 1 base respectively, with 11 bases between them. CDR3 length: 14 amino acids. CDR3 DNA: TGTGCCAGCAGTGACGCCAGGTCGAACACTGAAGCTTTCTTT. This gives the protein CASSDARSNTEAFF.

The genes are TRBV7-2 and TRBJ2-3, with 7 positions matching TRBD1. The CDR3 sequence is 14 residues long. CDR1 SGHTA and CDR2 FQGNSA come from the germline V gene. V lost 5 bases, J lost 10 bases, and 12 bases stayed unmatched. The CDR3 nucleotides read TGTGCCAGCAGCCCCTACGGGGACAGCAGGGCGCAGTATTTT. This translates into CASSPYGDSRAQYF.

The chain joins TRBV19 to TRBJ1-5; tentative D call: TRBD1 (5 bases). The V and J ends lost 9 bases and 0 bases respectively, with 15 bases between them. CDR1 is LNHDA and CDR2 is SQIVND in the germline V gene (reference sequence). The CDR3 has 15 residues. The CDR3 DNA follows: TGTGCCAGCCACCTCCAGGGTTATAGCAATCAGCCCCAGCATTTT. It is translated as CASHLQGYSNQPQHF.

The chain employs TRBV16 and TRBJ1-2; no reliable D call. The CDR3 covers 14 residues. Germline-derived CDR1 and CDR2 are KGHSY and FQNENV. V lost 0 bases and J lost 7, with 12 bases in between. CDR3 coding DNA: TGTGCCAGCAGCCAATCTGGGCTCGGGGTTGGCTACACCTTC. It is translated as CASSQSGLGVGYTF.

V gene TRBV7-9 combines with J gene TRBJ2-7; D may be TRBD1 (6 bases). Trimming shortened V by 1 base and J by 5 bases, and 24 bases separated the two germline ends. The CDR3 has 18 residues. CDR1 and CDR2 (germline): SEHNR, FQNEAQ (reference sequence). Here the CDR3 DNA reads TGTGCCAGCAGCTTAGACGCAGCGGCAGGGCAAAAGGGGGACGAGCAGTACTTC. Its translation is CASSLDAAAGQKGDEQYF.

This clone was seen once. The rearrangement joins TRBV19 to TRBJ2-1; 12 bases match TRBD1. V shed 5 bases, J shed 6 bases, and the junction held 2 bases outside the gene matches. The CDR3 is 14 amino acids. Germline CDR1 LNHDA, CDR2 SQIVND (reference sequence). The CDR3: CASSEGQGANEQFF. Here the CDR3 DNA reads TGTGCCAGTAGTGAGGGACAGGGGGCCAATGAGCAGTTCTTC.

The chain carries TRBV9 and TRBJ2-3, with 11 bases lining up with TRBD2. The V gene end was trimmed by 4 bases and the J gene end by 5 bases; junction bases not matched to a gene: 6. This CDR3 has 15 amino acids. Germline CDR1 and CDR2: SGDLS and YYNGEE. In nucleotides, the CDR3 is TGTGCCAGCAGCCTTAGCGGGAGGGCGATAGATACGCAGTATTTT. Amino acids: CASSLSGRAIDTQYF.

The rearrangement uses TRBV2 and TRBJ1-1, with TRBD1 as a possible D gene (5 bases). Trimming took 7 bases from V and 3 from J, leaving 15 bases between them. Germline V lookup: CDR1 SNHLY, CDR2 FYNNEI. This CDR3 has 14 amino acids. The CDR3 DNA reads as TGTGCCAGCACCATCGACAGATTCGACACTGAAGCTTTCTTT. Its protein product is CASTIDRFDTEAFF.

The chain links TRBV4-1 to TRBJ2-1, with TRBD2 as a possible D gene (5 bases). Trimming left V 3 bases short and J 8 bases short, with 26 bases between. This CDR3 spans 18 amino acids. Germline lookup yields CDR1 MGHRA and CDR2 YSYEKL. As DNA, the CDR3 is TGCGCCAGCAGCCAGGGAAGGGTCGGACTCCTTGGGATCGATGAGCAGTTCTTC. Protein: CASSQGRVGLLGIDEQFF.

This clone has only a few counts. The J gene is TRBJ1-2, the V gene TRBV28; D might be TRBD1 (6 bases). V gave up 5 bases and J gave up 2 bases, with 9 bases separating them. Germline V gene sequence: CDR1 MDHEN, CDR2 SYDVKM. This CDR3 spans 13 amino acids. The CDR3 loop is CASSRTDNYGYTF. The CDR3 bases are TGTGCCAGCAGTCGGACAGACAACTATGGCTACACCTTC.

The chain combines TRBV2 with TRBJ1-1, with D unresolved. Germline loops: CDR1 SNHLY, CDR2 FYNNEI. The CDR3 is 11 residues long. The V end was cut by 6 bases, the J end by 10 bases, with 12 bases between. The CDR3 loop is CASSGERGAFF. The CDR3 bases are TGTGCCAGCAGCGGTGAGCGTGGAGCTTTCTTT. Together with reference TRBV2 and TRBJ1-1, the CDR3 gives the full variable domain: EPEVTQTPSHQVTQMGQEVILRCVPISNHLYFYWYRQILGQKVEFLVSFYNNEISEKSEIFDDQFSVERPDGSNFTLKIRSTKLEDSAMYFCASSGERGAFFGQGTRLTVV.

This clone occurred once. The sample carries other DNA sequences with the same CDR3. The J gene is TRBJ1-1, the V gene TRBV28; D gene uncertain. The germline V gene has CDR1 MDHEN and CDR2 SYDVKM. The CDR3 runs to 11 residues. V gave up 3 bases and J gave up 5 bases, with 4 bases separating them. The CDR3 DNA follows: TGTGCCAGCAGTTTCAGTACTGAAGCTTTCTTT. It specifies CASSFSTEAFF.

The J gene is TRBJ1-6, the V gene TRBV19, with 7 positions matching TRBD1. V dropped 7 bases and J dropped 0; count of bases not matched to a gene: 12. The germline gives CDR1 LNHDA, CDR2 SQIVND (reference sequence). CDR3 size: 18 residues. CDR3 coding DNA: TGTGCCAGTACCTCAGGACAGGCCCTGAGCTCCTATAATTCACCCCTCCACTTT. Encoded protein: CASTSGQALSSYNSPLHF.

The gene calls are TRBV7-8 and TRBJ2-1; 14 nucleotides line up with TRBD2. The CDR3 contains 18 residues. The germline gives CDR1 SGHVS, CDR2 FQNEAQ. V shed 0 bases, J shed 9 bases, and the junction held 10 bases outside the gene matches. The CDR3 nucleotides read TGTGCCAGCAGCTTAGCTCGACTAGCGGGAGGGCCATCAAGTGAGCAGTTCTTC. It codes for CASSLARLAGGPSSEQFF.

This chain joins TRBV7-2 and TRBJ2-1; D remains ambiguous. CDR3 size: 14 residues. Trimming stripped 1 base from V and 7 bases from J, with 11 bases between. The germline V gene encodes CDR1 SGHTA and CDR2 FQGNSA. CDR3 loop: CASSLEIRRNEQFF. In nucleotides, the CDR3 is TGTGCCAGCAGCTTAGAAATCCGGCGGAATGAGCAGTTCTTC.